This T cell receptor beta chain was observed in a study of T cells in Graves' hyperthyroidism and ophthalmopathy. V lost 1 base to trimming and J lost 1 base, with 13 bases between them. Germline CDR1 is SGHDN and CDR2 is FVKESK. The CDR3 contains 16 residues. General study results and limits: Ophthalmopathy cases were set apart from stable hyperthyroidism by a 13 V-J model.

RNA transcripts were the template for amplifying TCR beta CDR3 regions. The study used the HTBI primer set for a first-round RT-PCR of the TCR CDR3. MiXCR was run by TCRdb on the multiplex PCR reads, yielding one entry per CDR3 protein. The sample holds hundreds of thousands of distinct CDR3 sequences, 14% seen once. As for this clonotype: Antigen unknown.

Thyroid ultrasound, orbital computed tomography, clinical symptoms, and serum thyroxine and TRAb underpinned diagnoses. V is TRBV14 and J is TRBJ1-1, with D maybe TRBD1 (6 bases). This clonotype originated in a young woman with Graves' hyperthyroidism. Specimen: blood. CDR3 bases: TGTGCCAGCAGCCAAGTAGGGGGGCAGGGGAACACTGAAGCTTTCTTT. Amino acid sequence: CASSQVGGQGNTEAFF.